The T cell receptor beta chain under discussion was sequenced for a study of cytomegalovirus exposure and HLA in healthy donors. The PCR made use of 60 Vbeta and 13 Jbeta primers. The method was immunoSEQ multiplex PCR; TCRdb's version includes in-frame clones alone and lacks a portion of them. The top ten clones hold about 2% of a sample with about 220,000 clones, 60% to 80% of them seen once. To note about this clone: Other DNA variants within this sample encode the same CDR3.

This CDR3 has 16 residues. Trimming took off 0 bases at V and 0 bases at J, with 10 bases between the two ends. Germline lookup yields CDR1 SGHDT and CDR2 YYEEEE. The specimen was PBMCs. The rearrangement links TRBV5-6 to TRBJ1-5; D is undetermined. This clonotype was obtained from a male donor in good health and CMV-seronegative. CDR3 protein: CASSLGAGSSNQPQHF. CDR3 nucleotide sequence: TGTGCCAGCAGCTTGGGTGCGGGTAGTAGCAATCAGCCCCAGCATTTT.